This TCR beta chain appears in the sequencing data of a study of identifying expanded T cells in peripheral blood. Study-wide findings and caveats: Technical replicates showed around 1.2 changed clones; around two weeks roughly 15; four weeks 19.

During the collection period, no donor immune events like infections were recorded. TCRdb's table, derived via immunoSEQ multiplex PCR, lists solely in-frame clones and lacks some. The data show some 130,000 clones, with approximately 86% seen just once and less than 10% held by the top ten. This clone has only a few counts. Antigen unknown. The CDR3 runs to 16 residues. Germline CDR1 and CDR2: SEHNR and FQNEAQ (reference sequence). V was pared by 5 bases and J by 5 bases, with 21 bases between. Sequencing was carried out using blood. The rearrangement uses TRBV7-9 and TRBJ2-5; the D gene could be TRBD1 or TRBD2 (6 bases each). This sequence was found in a person aged 18-70 years in good health. The CDR3 nucleotides are TGTGCCAGCAGCACTAACCCCCGGGGGCTTAGGGAGACCCAGTACTTC. Translation: CASSTNPRGLRETQYF.